Following are 15 T cell receptor beta chains from one sample sequenced in a study of T cell clonality in common variable immunodeficiency. These receptors' antigens are unknown. Study-level findings and limits: Reportedly, TCR beta sequences from common variable immunodeficiency showed fewer deletions and N-nucleotide insertions.

The assay was immunoSEQ multiplex PCR, and TCRdb's table has in-frame clones only and misses some. The repertoire has some 25,000 clones, none seen only once; the ten largest take 24%. What was sequenced was peripheral blood mononuclear cells. These receptors were obtained from a human donor with common variable immunodeficiency.

This clone was detected many times. Sequencing ends 3 residues short of the CDR3 end; the germline J gene provides the rest. This rearrangement joins TRBV11-2 to TRBJ2-5, with D perhaps TRBD2 (5 bases). The CDR3 consists of 15 residues. With 1 base removed from V and 1 base from J, the gap between germline ends came to 10 bases. Per germline, CDR1 SGHAT and CDR2 FQNNGV. Here the CDR3 reads CASSLVRGTQETQYF. The part of the CDR3 DNA that was read is TGTGCCAGCAGCTTAGTTCGGGGAACCCAAGAGACC.

This clone was detected many times. The read terminates 3 residues before the CDR3 end, so the remaining end is supplied by the germline J gene. The rearrangement joins TRBV2 to TRBJ1-2; perhaps TRBD1 as D (6 bases). Trimming shortened V by 5 bases and J by 6 bases, and 10 bases separated the two germline ends. CDR1 is SNHLY, CDR2 FYNNEI, per germline. This CDR3 has 12 amino acids. The covered CDR3 bases are TGTGCCAGCAGTCCACAGGGAGATGGC. It is translated as CASSPQGDG. The entire CDR3 reads CASSPQGDGYTF. The whole variable domain, remainder taken from reference TRBV2 and TRBJ1-2, is EPEVTQTPSHQVTQMGQEVILRCVPISNHLYFYWYRQILGQKVEFLVSFYNNEISEKSEIFDDQFSVERPDGSNFTLKIRSTKLEDSAMYFCASSPQGDGYTFGSGTRLTVV.

This clone was detected ten times or more. The read falls 3 residues short of the CDR3 end, and the missing part is taken from the germline J gene. Other DNA sequences in the sample encode the same CDR3. The V gene is TRBV29-1, the J gene TRBJ2-3; D gene unclear. The V gene lost 3 bases and the J gene lost 7 bases, with 5 bases spanning the gap. Germline assignment: CDR1 SQVTM and CDR2 ANQGSEA. The CDR3 is 10 residues long. CDR3 bases read: TGCAGCGTTGATCCTTATACG. This sequence encodes CSVDPYT. The CDR3 in full is CSVDPYTQYF.

This clone was counted many times. The CDR3 is cut off 3 residues early in the read; its end comes from the germline J gene. V gene TRBV5-5 combines with J gene TRBJ2-7, with D perhaps TRBD1 (6 bases). Per germline, CDR1 SGHKS and CDR2 YYEKEE (reference sequence). This CDR3 is built from 14 residues. Trimming pared 4 bases from V and 3 bases from J, leaving 14 bases between. CDR3 residues: CASSAYTQGYEQYF. The DNA read from the CDR3 is TGTGCCAGCAGCGCATATACACAGGGCTACGAG.

This clone was picked up a small number of times. The CDR3 bases that were read are TGCGCCAGCATTAATACAGGGTTGAGCAATGAG. Its protein is CASINTGLSNE. The CDR3 in full is CASINTGLSNEQFF. The V call is TRBV5-1, the J call TRBJ2-1, with D possibly being TRBD1 (6 bases). Read data end 3 residues before the CDR3 end; the end is taken from the germline J gene. The V gene's germline CDR1 is SGHRS and CDR2 YFSETQ. The ends were cut back, 6 bases at V and 6 bases at J, with 16 bases in the middle. The CDR3 is made up of 14 amino acids. The complete variable domain, with remaining parts taken from reference TRBV5-1 and TRBJ2-1, reads KAGVTQTPRYLIKTRGQQVTLSCSPISGHRSVSWYQQTPGQGLQFLFEYFSETQRNKGNFPGRFSGRQFSNSRSEMNVSTLELGDSALYLCASINTGLSNEQFFGPGTRLTVL.

This clone was counted at least ten times. The read stops 3 residues short of the end of the CDR3; the missing end is completed from the germline J gene. The V call is TRBV2, the J call TRBJ2-7; TRBD2 is a possible D gene (6 bases). Deletions cut 5 bases from V and 5 bases from J, with 16 bases between. This CDR3 has 14 residues. Germline CDR1 is SNHLY and CDR2 is FYNNEI. CDR3 DNA, as far as it was read: TGTGCCAGCAGTAGACTAGTTCTCCCCAACGAG. Translation gives CASSRLVLPNE. The CDR3 reads in full as CASSRLVLPNEQYF.

This clone turned up a few times. The read ends 3 residues early relative to the CDR3; the germline J gene fills the gap. V usage is TRBV6-2 or TRBV6-3 and J usage is TRBJ1-2, with D tentatively TRBD1 (5 bases). The CDR3 length is 12 residues. CDR1 and CDR2 (germline): MNHEY, SVGEGT. The sequenced CDR3 bases are TGTGCCAGCAGTTACGCAGGGATCGGC. Protein sequence: CASSYAGIG. The whole CDR3 sequence is CASSYAGIGYTF.

As to this clone: Sequencing ends 3 residues short of the CDR3 end; the germline J gene provides the rest. This chain joins TRBV6-2 or TRBV6-3 and TRBJ1-5; 7 bases map to TRBD1. The V and J ends lost 2 bases and 7 bases, in that order; junction bases with no gene match: 5. Germline values: CDR1 MNHEY, CDR2 SVGEGT. The CDR3 has 14 amino acids. The DNA read from the CDR3 is TGTGCCAGCAGTTACCTACAGGGACAGCAGCCC. It translates to CASSYLQGQQP. The complete CDR3 protein is CASSYLQGQQPQHF.

This clone was seen only a few times. The CDR3 end is not reached by the read, which stops 3 residues before it; the germline J gene fills it in. The chain combines TRBV7-9 with TRBJ2-3; 10 bases are a match to TRBD1. CDR1 is SEHNR and CDR2 is FQNEAQ in the germline V gene (reference sequence). Trimming cost V 6 bases and J 1 base; bases outside gene matches: 4. The CDR3 covers 15 residues. The chain's CDR3 is CASRKGTGGTDTQYF. The CDR3 bases that were read are TGTGCCAGCAGAAAAGGGACAGGGGGCACAGATACG.

The table lists this clone with many counts. The read gets to within 3 residues of the CDR3 end, and the germline J gene fills in the rest. V usage is TRBV6-2 or TRBV6-3 and J usage is TRBJ2-7; weak D call: TRBD1 (6 bases). In germline, CDR1 is MNHEY, CDR2 SVGEGT. The CDR3 has 13 amino acids. V was cut by 2 bases and J by 1 base, with 6 bases left in between. The DNA read from the CDR3 is TGTGCCAGCAGTTACGGACAGTCCTACGAG. Amino acid sequence: CASSYGQSYE. The full CDR3 reads CASSYGQSYEQYF.

In the case of this clone: From the germline J gene comes the end of the CDR3, since the read stops 3 residues before it. The chain recombines TRBV20-1 with TRBJ2-1; a weak D match, TRBD2 (6 bases). The V and J ends lost 3 bases and 8 bases respectively, with 23 bases between them. Germline V CDR1 and CDR2: DFQATT, SNEGSKA (reference sequence). CDR3 size: 16 residues. The covered CDR3 bases are TGCAGTGCTAGTGGGGTCGGGTTCGCGGGGTACTATGAG. This codes for CSASGVGFAGYYE. The complete CDR3 sequence is CSASGVGFAGYYEQFF.

This clone was recorded a few times. The read finishes 3 residues shy of the CDR3 end, and the germline J gene is used to complete it. V is TRBV20-1 and J is TRBJ1-2; 7 bases align to TRBD1. Germline CDR1 and CDR2: DFQATT and SNEGSKA (reference sequence). This CDR3 contains 15 residues. Losses at the gene ends were 0 bases for V and 4 bases for J; bases not matched to a gene: 8. The CDR3 protein is CSARDLAGGGYGYTF. Partial CDR3 DNA: TGCAGTGCTAGAGACTTGGCAGGGGGTGGCTATGGC.

This clone was recorded at least ten times. The DNA ends 3 residues before the CDR3 does, and the rest of the CDR3 is filled in from the germline J gene. This sequence joins TRBV18 and TRBJ2-5; 12 bases map to TRBD2. Germline V gene lookup returns CDR1 KGHSH and CDR2 LQKENI. The V segment lost 7 bases and the J segment 1 base; nucleotides outside the gene matches: 7. This CDR3 contains 16 residues. The CDR3 here is CASFNGLAGFQETQYF. CDR3 DNA, as far as it was read: TGTGCCAGCTTCAACGGACTAGCGGGATTCCAAGAGACC. The variable domain in full, completed from reference TRBV18 and TRBJ2-5, reads NAGVMQNPRHLVRRRGQEARLRCSPMKGHSHVYWYRQLPEEGLKFMVYLQKENIIDESGMPKERFSAEFPKEGPSILRIQQVVRGDSAAYFCASFNGLAGFQETQYFGPGTRLLVL.

This clone was counted ten times or more. With the read ending 3 residues before the CDR3 end, the germline J gene is used to fill in that end. J is TRBJ1-1 and V is TRBV10-1; 9 nucleotides agree with TRBD1. Per germline, CDR1 WNHNN and CDR2 SYGVQD (reference sequence). V was pared by 11 bases and J by 3 bases, with 19 bases of the junction left unmatched. The CDR3 runs 17 residues. The covered CDR3 bases are TGCGCCTACATGGACCGGGACAGGGAGATTCGGGACACTGAA. As protein: CAYMDRDREIRDTE. The whole CDR3 protein is CAYMDRDREIRDTEAFF.

In this sample, this clone turned up a few times. CDR3 region: CASSIPLRGGTEAFF. Partial CDR3 DNA: TGTGCCAGTAGTATACCCCTCCGCGGAGGCACTGAA. The chain uses TRBV19 and TRBJ1-1; D remains unclear. Read sequence stops 3 residues before the CDR3 end, and the germline J gene provides the missing end. Trimming removed 2 bases from V and 4 bases from J, with 14 bases in between. The CDR3 contains 15 residues. The V gene's germline CDR1 is LNHDA and CDR2 SQIVND (reference sequence).